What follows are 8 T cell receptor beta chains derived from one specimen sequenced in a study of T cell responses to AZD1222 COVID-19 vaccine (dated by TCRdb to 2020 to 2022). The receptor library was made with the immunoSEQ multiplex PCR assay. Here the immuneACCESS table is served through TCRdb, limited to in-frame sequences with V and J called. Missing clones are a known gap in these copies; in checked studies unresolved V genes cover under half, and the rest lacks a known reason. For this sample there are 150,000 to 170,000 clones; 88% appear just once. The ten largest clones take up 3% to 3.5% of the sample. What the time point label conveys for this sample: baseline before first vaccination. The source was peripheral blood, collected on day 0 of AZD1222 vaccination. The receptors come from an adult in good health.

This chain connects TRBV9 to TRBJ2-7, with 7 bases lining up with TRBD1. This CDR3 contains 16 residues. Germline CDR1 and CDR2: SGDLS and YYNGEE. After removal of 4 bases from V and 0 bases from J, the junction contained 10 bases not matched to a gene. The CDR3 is CASSPTRGQDSYEQYF. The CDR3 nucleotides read TGTGCCAGCAGCCCAACACGCGGACAGGACTCCTACGAGCAGTACTTC.

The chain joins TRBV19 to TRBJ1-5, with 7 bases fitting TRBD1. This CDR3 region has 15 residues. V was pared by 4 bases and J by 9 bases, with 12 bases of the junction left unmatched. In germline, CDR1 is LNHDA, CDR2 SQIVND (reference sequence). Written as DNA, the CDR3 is TGTGCCAGTAGTAGAGGGTGGGACAGACTTTCGCCCCAGCATTTT. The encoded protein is CASSRGWDRLSPQHF.

CDR3 DNA: TGTGCCAGCAGTTTCTCCTTGGAGACTGAAGCTTTCTTT. This translates into CASSFSLETEAFF. The V call is TRBV12-3 or TRBV12-4, the J call TRBJ1-1; D gene uncertain. V was shortened by 3 bases and J by 5 bases, with 10 bases between the two germline ends. The CDR3 has 13 residues.

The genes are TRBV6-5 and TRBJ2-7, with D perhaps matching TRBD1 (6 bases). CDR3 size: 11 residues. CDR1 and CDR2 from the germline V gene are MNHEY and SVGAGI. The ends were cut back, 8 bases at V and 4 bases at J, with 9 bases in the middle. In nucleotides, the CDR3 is TGTGCCAGCGCCGGACAGTACGAGCAGTACTTC. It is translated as CASAGQYEQYF.

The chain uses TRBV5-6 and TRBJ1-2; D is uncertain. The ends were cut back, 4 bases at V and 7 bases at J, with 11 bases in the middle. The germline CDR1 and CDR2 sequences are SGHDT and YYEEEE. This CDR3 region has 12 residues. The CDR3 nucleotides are TGTGCCAGCAGCCGCCTGGCCCGTGGCTACACCTTC. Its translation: CASSRLARGYTF.

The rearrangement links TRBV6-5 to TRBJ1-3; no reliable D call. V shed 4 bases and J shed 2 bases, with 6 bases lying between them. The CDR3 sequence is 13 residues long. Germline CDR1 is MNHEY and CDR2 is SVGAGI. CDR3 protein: CASSLGTGNTIYF. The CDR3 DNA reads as TGTGCCAGCAGTTTAGGGACTGGAAACACCATATATTTT.

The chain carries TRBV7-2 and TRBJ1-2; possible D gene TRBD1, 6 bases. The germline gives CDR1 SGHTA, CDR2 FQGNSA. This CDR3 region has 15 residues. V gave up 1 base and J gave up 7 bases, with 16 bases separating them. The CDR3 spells CASSLVSGGPSGYTF. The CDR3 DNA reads TGTGCCAGCAGCTTAGTTAGTGGGGGGCCCAGTGGCTACACCTTC.

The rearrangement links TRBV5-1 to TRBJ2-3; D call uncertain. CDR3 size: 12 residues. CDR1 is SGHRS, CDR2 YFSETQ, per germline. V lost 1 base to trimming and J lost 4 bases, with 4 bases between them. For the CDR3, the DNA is TGCGCCAGCAGCTTGCCCCCAGATACGCAGTATTTT. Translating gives CASSLPPDTQYF.